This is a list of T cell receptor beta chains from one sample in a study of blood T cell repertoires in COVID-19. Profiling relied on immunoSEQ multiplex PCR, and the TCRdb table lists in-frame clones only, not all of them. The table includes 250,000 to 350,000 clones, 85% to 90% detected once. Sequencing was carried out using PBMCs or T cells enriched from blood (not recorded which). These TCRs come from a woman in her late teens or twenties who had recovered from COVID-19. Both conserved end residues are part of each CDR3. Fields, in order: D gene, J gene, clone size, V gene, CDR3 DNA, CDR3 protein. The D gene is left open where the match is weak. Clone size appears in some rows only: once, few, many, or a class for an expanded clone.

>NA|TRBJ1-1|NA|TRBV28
TGTGCCAGCAGTTCGTTAAATACTGATGCTTTCTTT
CASSSLNTDAFF
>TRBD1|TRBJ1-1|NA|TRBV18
TGTGCCAGCTCACCAAGCCAGGGGGCGCCGAATACTGAAGCTTTCTTT
CASSPSQGAPNTEAFF
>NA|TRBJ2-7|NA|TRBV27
TGTGCCAGCAGTTTAAGCAGGGGCCCGACCTACGAGCAGTACTTC
CASSLSRGPTYEQYF
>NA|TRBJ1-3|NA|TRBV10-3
TGTGCCATCAGCCTCTACGCCTCTGGAAACACCATATATTTT
CAISLYASGNTIYF
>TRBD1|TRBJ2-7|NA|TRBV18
TGTGCCAGCTCACGGGGCGGGACAGGTTCCTACGAGCAGTACTTC
CASSRGGTGSYEQYF
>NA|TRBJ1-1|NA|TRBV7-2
TGTGCCAGCAGATTGCTTAGTGGGGGAGGGGGTGAAGCTTTCTTT
CASRLLSGGGGEAFF
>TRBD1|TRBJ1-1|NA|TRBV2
TGTGCCAGCAGTCGCCGGACAGGCGTCACTGAAGCTTTCTTT
CASSRRTGVTEAFF
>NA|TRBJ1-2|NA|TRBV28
TGTGCCAGCAGCACCAGGGTAAGAGATGGCTACACCTTC
CASSTRVRDGYTF
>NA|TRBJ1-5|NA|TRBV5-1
TGCGCCAGCAGGATGAGCACCACTTCAGGGCAGCCCCAGCATTTT
CASRMSTTSGQPQHF
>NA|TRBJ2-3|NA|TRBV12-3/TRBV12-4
TGTGCCAGCAGCGATCAGGATACGCAGTATTTT
CASSDQDTQYF
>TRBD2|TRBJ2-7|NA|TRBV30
TGTGCCTGGAGTGTACGGGGTAGCGGGAGCTCCTACGAGCAGTACTTC
CAWSVRGSGSSYEQYF
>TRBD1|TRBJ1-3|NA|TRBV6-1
TGTGCCAGCAGTGAGGGACAGGGAAACTCTGGAAACACCATATATTTT
CASSEGQGNSGNTIYF
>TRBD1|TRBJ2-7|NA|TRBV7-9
TGTGCCAGCAGCCCTGGGACAGGGCGAAGGGAGCAGTACTTC
CASSPGTGRREQYF
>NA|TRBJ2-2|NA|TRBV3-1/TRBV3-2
TGTGCCAGCAGCCCCCTAGGGGGGGGCGAGGAGCTGTTTTTT
CASSPLGGGEELFF
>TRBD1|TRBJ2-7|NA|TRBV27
TGTGCCAGCAGTCCCCCCGGGACAGGGCACTACGAGCAGTACTTC
CASSPPGTGHYEQYF
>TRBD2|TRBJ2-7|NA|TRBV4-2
TGTGCCAGCAGCCAAGATGGGGAGGGTTACTACGAGCAGTACTTC
CASSQDGEGYYEQYF
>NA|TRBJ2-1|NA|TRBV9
TGTGCCAGCAGCGTAGATAATCACGTGGTAGCTGAGCAGTTCTTC
CASSVDNHVVAEQFF
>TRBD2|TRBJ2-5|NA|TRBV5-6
TGTGCCAGCAGCGGGGTGGCTTCTAGCGGGGAGACCCAGTACTTC
CASSGVASSGETQYF
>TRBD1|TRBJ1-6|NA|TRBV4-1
TGCGCCAGCAGCAAAGGGGGGACAGGGAACACTAATTCACCCCTCCACTTT
CASSKGGTGNTNSPLHF
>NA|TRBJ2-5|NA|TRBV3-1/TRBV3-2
TGTGCCAGCAGCCTGAACGGTCGGGAGACCCAGTACTTC
CASSLNGRETQYF
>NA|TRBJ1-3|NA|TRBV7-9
TGTGCCAGCAGCTTAGAGATGGACGGGACTTCAAACACCATATATTTT
CASSLEMDGTSNTIYF
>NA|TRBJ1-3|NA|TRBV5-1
TGCGCCAGCAGCTTGTTTCCTGGGTACAGTTCTGGAAACACCATATATTTT
CASSLFPGYSSGNTIYF
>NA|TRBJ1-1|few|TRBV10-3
TGTGCCATCAGTGGGAGCGAGAACACTGAAGCTTTCTTT
CAISGSENTEAFF
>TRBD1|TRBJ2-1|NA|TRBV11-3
TGTGCCAGCAGCTTAGGACAGGGAGAGGGCAATGAGCAGTTCTTC
CASSLGQGEGNEQFF
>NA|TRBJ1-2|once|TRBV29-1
TGCAGCGTTCACACAGCCGCCTATGGCTACACCTTC
CSVHTAAYGYTF
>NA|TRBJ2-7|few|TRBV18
TGTGCCAGCTCACCATCCAGAGGGGGCTACGAGCAGTACTTC
CASSPSRGGYEQYF
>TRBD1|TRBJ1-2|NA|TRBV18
TGTGCCAGCTCACCCTCTCGACAGGGAGCAACTAACTATGGCTACACCTTC
CASSPSRQGATNYGYTF